This TCR beta chain was retrieved from a study of shared clonotypes between healthy human individuals. Germline-derived CDR1 and CDR2 are LNHDA and SQIVND (reference sequence). The J segment lost 6 bases and the V segment lost 4 bases, leaving 6 bases of the junction unmatched. CDR3 length: 13 amino acids. This clone was detected only a few times. Sequencing used immunoSEQ multiplex PCR; TCRdb keeps in-frame clones, though not all of them. Of some 1 million clones in the sample, more than 60% were seen once. The J gene is TRBJ2-7, the V gene TRBV19; TRBD1 matches at 7 bases. Material: memory CD4+ T cells sorted from blood. The subset was: CD45RA-negative fraction. This clonotype was sampled from a man younger than 35 in good health. The CDR3 sequence is CASSTTNRGEQYF. The DNA for the CDR3 is TGTGCCAGTAGTACTACCAACAGGGGCGAGCAGTACTTC.